This is a list of T cell receptor beta chains from one sample in a study of T cells in Graves' hyperthyroidism and ophthalmopathy. From the multiplex PCR reads, TCRdb called clonotypes with MiXCR, one entry per CDR3 protein. Of approximately 220,000 distinct CDR3 sequences in the sample, around 18% were seen once. Sequenced: blood. Receptor source: a middle-aged man with Graves' hyperthyroidism. CDR3s include the opening cysteine and the closing phenylalanine or tryptophan. Fields, in order: J gene, clone size, V gene, CDR3 protein. Only part of the rows carry a size: once, few, many, or a class if the clone is expanded.

j_call: TRBJ1-4
clone_size: many
v_call: TRBV11-2
cdr3_aa: CASSLWTGGAANEKLFF

j_call: TRBJ2-7
clone_size: many
v_call: TRBV7-2
cdr3_aa: CASSPTGTGWEQYF

j_call: TRBJ2-1
clone_size: few
v_call: TRBV29-1
cdr3_aa: CSHRRRENWGSYNEQFF

j_call: TRBJ2-2
clone_size: once
v_call: TRBV9
cdr3_aa: CASSERGRNTGELFF

j_call: TRBJ1-4
clone_size: many
v_call: TRBV7-9
cdr3_aa: CASSSGGIGDEKLFF

j_call: TRBJ2-6
clone_size: .
v_call: TRBV6-2/TRBV6-3
cdr3_aa: CASSGTTGANVLTF

j_call: TRBJ1-6
clone_size: few
v_call: TRBV2
cdr3_aa: CATRGESHSPLHF

j_call: TRBJ1-6
clone_size: few
v_call: TRBV19
cdr3_aa: CATQRGANSPLHF

j_call: TRBJ1-1
clone_size: many
v_call: TRBV6-2/TRBV6-3
cdr3_aa: CASTRLGVWGGDTEAFF

j_call: TRBJ2-7
clone_size: many
v_call: TRBV6-2/TRBV6-3
cdr3_aa: CASSYSDRRPYEQYF

j_call: TRBJ2-1
clone_size: many
v_call: TRBV10-3
cdr3_aa: CAISERTGGTYNEQFF

j_call: TRBJ1-1
clone_size: few
v_call: TRBV30
cdr3_aa: CAWSILGTPMNTEAFF

j_call: TRBJ1-1
clone_size: .
v_call: TRBV7-2
cdr3_aa: CASSTFSDRAEAFF

j_call: TRBJ2-3
clone_size: many
v_call: TRBV28
cdr3_aa: CASSLSDSGGYSTDTQYF

j_call: TRBJ2-1
clone_size: many
v_call: TRBV6-2/TRBV6-3
cdr3_aa: CASSYSPGGLVNEQFF

j_call: TRBJ2-2
clone_size: many
v_call: TRBV7-2
cdr3_aa: CASSNSRGRELFF

j_call: TRBJ2-1
clone_size: once
v_call: TRBV6-1
cdr3_aa: CASRGVDEQFF

j_call: TRBJ2-1
clone_size: few
v_call: TRBV9
cdr3_aa: CATTGQGEDEQFF

j_call: TRBJ2-2
clone_size: .
v_call: TRBV3-1
cdr3_aa: CASSQATGNTGELFF

j_call: TRBJ1-1
clone_size: many
v_call: TRBV2
cdr3_aa: CASSEFAGVTEAFF

j_call: TRBJ2-5
clone_size: many
v_call: TRBV15
cdr3_aa: CATSSGGVAETQYF

j_call: TRBJ1-1
clone_size: .
v_call: TRBV29-1
cdr3_aa: CSVGSTEAFF

j_call: TRBJ1-3
clone_size: few
v_call: TRBV6-1
cdr3_aa: CASRDSAGNTIYF

j_call: TRBJ2-1
clone_size: few
v_call: TRBV20-1
cdr3_aa: CSAGPSGGSSYNEQFF

j_call: TRBJ2-5
clone_size: many
v_call: TRBV5-1
cdr3_aa: CASSLQETQYF

j_call: TRBJ2-7
clone_size: .
v_call: TRBV5-1
cdr3_aa: CASSPGQGLSYEQYF

j_call: TRBJ2-1
clone_size: many
v_call: TRBV10-2
cdr3_aa: CASSEGGLALSYNEQFF

j_call: TRBJ1-4
clone_size: many
v_call: TRBV5-1
cdr3_aa: CASSLDSHRNEKLFF

j_call: TRBJ2-5
clone_size: many
v_call: TRBV2
cdr3_aa: CASSEERLETQYF

j_call: TRBJ1-1
clone_size: many
v_call: TRBV2
cdr3_aa: CASSTNRGDPFF

j_call: TRBJ2-5
clone_size: .
v_call: TRBV18
cdr3_aa: CASSPVVRGRSETQYF

j_call: TRBJ1-1
clone_size: many
v_call: TRBV7-2
cdr3_aa: CASSSEMNTEAFF

j_call: TRBJ2-3
clone_size: many
v_call: TRBV5-1
cdr3_aa: CASSFTSGQGDTQYF

j_call: TRBJ1-6
clone_size: many
v_call: TRBV6-5
cdr3_aa: CASSYRDRDNSPLHF

j_call: TRBJ1-6
clone_size: few
v_call: TRBV24-1
cdr3_aa: CATSDLGGWLNSPLHF

j_call: TRBJ1-5
clone_size: many
v_call: TRBV5-5
cdr3_aa: CASSPGRDSNQPQHF

j_call: TRBJ1-6
clone_size: many
v_call: TRBV7-9
cdr3_aa: CASSFGQDGSPLHF

j_call: TRBJ2-1
clone_size: many
v_call: TRBV7-2
cdr3_aa: CASSTRYNEQFF

j_call: TRBJ2-5
clone_size: many
v_call: TRBV5-1
cdr3_aa: CASSPDRGQETQYF

j_call: TRBJ2-7
clone_size: many
v_call: TRBV27
cdr3_aa: CASRTLSPYEQYF

j_call: TRBJ2-5
clone_size: many
v_call: TRBV12-3/TRBV12-4
cdr3_aa: CASSPRSSGGLGGETQYF

j_call: TRBJ1-1
clone_size: .
v_call: TRBV9
cdr3_aa: CASSVVGFMNTEAFF

j_call: TRBJ1-2
clone_size: once
v_call: TRBV5-5
cdr3_aa: CANTTLPVGGHGYTF

j_call: TRBJ2-7
clone_size: few
v_call: TRBV12-3/TRBV12-4
cdr3_aa: CASSYHQGGDEQYF

j_call: TRBJ2-1
clone_size: .
v_call: TRBV4-1
cdr3_aa: CASMFEGVGYNEQFF

j_call: TRBJ2-6
clone_size: few
v_call: TRBV6-5
cdr3_aa: CASSYRTGGVGANVLTF

j_call: TRBJ2-5
clone_size: many
v_call: TRBV6-2/TRBV6-3
cdr3_aa: CASSRYRPQETQYF

j_call: TRBJ1-6
clone_size: many
v_call: TRBV27
cdr3_aa: CASSSGSGQGKRVLHF

j_call: TRBJ2-2
clone_size: many
v_call: TRBV9
cdr3_aa: CASSVVGTSGSGELFF

j_call: TRBJ2-2
clone_size: many
v_call: TRBV20-1
cdr3_aa: CSASGTGFTGELFF

j_call: TRBJ1-2
clone_size: many
v_call: TRBV19
cdr3_aa: CASSMGTAYGYTF

j_call: TRBJ2-1
clone_size: many
v_call: TRBV7-2
cdr3_aa: CASSVRQGRNEQFF

j_call: TRBJ2-7
clone_size: few
v_call: TRBV7-9
cdr3_aa: CASSLGGGNEQYF

j_call: TRBJ1-6
clone_size: .
v_call: TRBV28
cdr3_aa: CASHSGTLTGALHF

j_call: TRBJ1-1
clone_size: .
v_call: TRBV20-1
cdr3_aa: CSARQGALAEAFF

j_call: TRBJ2-5
clone_size: .
v_call: TRBV10-3
cdr3_aa: CAISAGVEETQYF

j_call: TRBJ1-2
clone_size: many
v_call: TRBV20-1
cdr3_aa: CSTPPGGNYGYTF

j_call: TRBJ2-6
clone_size: few
v_call: TRBV7-3
cdr3_aa: CASSLTLVSSGANVLTF

j_call: TRBJ1-5
clone_size: .
v_call: TRBV19
cdr3_aa: CASSRGGQGAHSNQPQHF